This TCR beta chain is drawn from a study of blood T cell repertoires in COVID-19 (dated by TCRdb to the early 2020s). About the investigation overall: Collaborator samples came from the United States, Italy and Spain and covered acute and convalescent phases of COVID-19. The material from the prospective study consisted of cDNA or gDNA derived from T cells, B-cell-depleted T cells, or PBMCs. The samples were drawn from the first 160 participants of the ongoing ImmuneRACE study and from about 1,200 subjects provided by 6 global collaborators. The repertoires were made available in a free public database intended to serve as a resource for research on the immune response to SARS-CoV-2. Deeply sampled blood TCRbeta repertoires from subjects exposed to, actively infected with, or recovered from COVID-19 were included in the dataset. The sample metadata nearly always contained a de-identified subject ID, COVID-19 status, age in years and sex. Where available, HLA class I and class II types were taken from metadata supplied by the sample provider and were not determined by assay-based typing.

Results the study describes overall, beyond this receptor: Clinical and demographic metadata were provided uncurated, with the amount varying by source and participant.

Remarks on this clone: No cognate antigen has been identified for it. Qualities for individual bases were not recorded, and no much larger clone is one base off.

V loses 1 base at its end and J loses 4 bases; junction bases beyond the gene matches: 5. As encoded in the germline V gene (reference sequence), CDR1 is LGHDT while CDR2 is YNNKEL. Reading from cysteine to phenylalanine, the CDR3 counts 16 amino acids. Only the CDR3 portion is preserved as DNA: 48 bases, with reading frame beginning at the first base. The immunoSEQ Assay, a bias-controlled multiplex PCR, was used to amplify TCRbeta CDR3 regions from genomic DNA. The paper's processing steps were these. Within the assay, amplification of reference gene primers was used to estimate how many nucleated cells each sample contained. To quantify the absolute abundance of each unique TCRbeta CDR3 rearrangement, sequence reads were collapsed and filtered. For each sample, productive Simpson clonality was calculated by taking the square root of Simpson's diversity index across productive rearrangements. TCRdb re-hosts the immuneACCESS table, in-frame sequences only. Its copies lack some clones; in the studies checked, an unresolved V gene accounts for under half of them, and the cause for the rest is not known. V, J and clone size derive from that table, while D and trimming were established from the DNA sequence. The sample has about 300,000 clones on record, about 90% of them singletons. The leading ten clones occupy less than 3% of the sample.

Participants in the prospective study were enrolled through a virtual design, were aged about 18 to 100 years, and lived in approximately 25 United States geographic areas. In the prospective study, cohorts were assigned on the basis of participant-reported clinical history obtained from a screening survey and a study questionnaire. Exposed participants had been in contact with someone with a PCR-confirmed or clinician-diagnosed COVID-19 case within 2 weeks of study entry. Each participant in the prospective study had whole blood, serum and a nasopharyngeal or oropharyngeal swab collected by mobile phlebotomists. Participants in the prospective study had the option to provide additional blood draws and questionnaires over a roughly 2-month period. Prospective study blood samples were shipped either frozen or at room temperature before DNA extraction.

The receptor was derived from a woman aged 45 to 65 who had been exposed to COVID-19. The chain links TRBV3-1 (or the pseudogene TRBV3-2) with TRBJ1-2; TRBD1 matches 11 bases in the middle. Sequencing used PBMCs or T cells enriched from blood (not recorded which). The DNA reads TGTGCCAGCAGCCAAGGGACAGGGGGCGCGGGCTATGGCTACACCTTC. Translated, this is CASSQGTGGAGYGYTF.